One and the same sample provided the 10 T cell receptor beta chains below, sequenced in a study of T cell repertoires in cytomegalovirus infection (dated by TCRdb to the late 2010s). No cognate antigen is known for these TCRs. TCRdb names Illumina HiSeq 1500 as the instrument used. TCRdb applied fastp at Q25 and MiXCR to the public reads, then kept only in-frame beta chains. Entries that share a CDR3 protein sequence are merged under the most common genes and DNA. Within this sample are around 900,000 distinct CDR3 sequences, with about a third of them counted one time only. About an eighth of the sample rests with the top ten. In the paper's terms, the treatment or condition label means: in vitro stimulation with specific CMV peptide epitopes to enrich CMV-specific T cells. Sequences were derived from cultured CD8+ T cells from PBMCs, sampled from culture after CMV antigen stimulation. Source of these receptors: a human donor in good health (CMV status not recorded). Some clones in this sample may be carry-over from other donors' samples.

This clonotype showed up just a few times. The chain is built from TRBV6-6 and TRBJ1-1, with D unclear. Germline V lookup: CDR1 MNHNY, CDR2 SVGAGI (reference sequence). Trimming removed 10 bases at V and 5 bases at J, with 14 bases between. The CDR3 runs to 12 residues. For the CDR3, the DNA is TGTGCCACCAACTTACGTTTTACTGAAGCTTTCTTT. It is translated as CATNLRFTEAFF.

For this clonotype: A much larger clonotype is one base distant, so this may be a read error. The chain employs TRBV7-6 and TRBJ1-1; D remains ambiguous. Looked up from germline, CDR1 is SGHVS and CDR2 is FNYEAQ. The CDR3 spans 14 residues. CDR3 DNA sequence: TGTGCCAACAGCACCTTGGGGATTAACACTGAAGCTTTCTTT. Translated: CANSTLGINTEAFF.

This clonotype was counted a few times. The chain recombines TRBV27 with TRBJ2-1; maybe TRBD2 (5 bases). The CDR3 consists of 13 residues. The V gene lost 3 bases and the J gene lost 5 bases, with 8 bases spanning the gap. Germline-derived CDR1 and CDR2 are MNHEY and SMNVEV (reference sequence). The CDR3 region has the DNA TGTGCCAGCAGTTTTACTAGGCACAATGAGCAGTTCTTC. It encodes CASSFTRHNEQFF.

The J gene is TRBJ2-3, the V gene TRBV7-9; 9 bases map to TRBD1. The CDR3 consists of 16 residues. The germline V gene encodes CDR1 SEHNR and CDR2 FQNEAQ (reference sequence). J was trimmed by 4 bases and V by 4 bases; bases with no gene match: 9. The CDR3 loop reads CASSSPGQGSPDTQYF. The CDR3 DNA is TGTGCCAGCAGCTCACCGGGACAGGGAAGCCCAGATACGCAGTATTTT.

The rearrangement links TRBV6-6 to TRBJ2-6; D is undetermined. The CDR3 is 16 residues long. CDR1 and CDR2 from the germline V gene are MNHNY and SVGAGI (reference sequence). The V and J ends lost 0 bases and 1 base respectively, with 7 bases between them. CDR3 region: CASSYSGWSGANVLTF. CDR3 in DNA: TGTGCCAGCAGTTACTCGGGGTGGTCTGGGGCCAACGTCCTGACTTTC.

The count of this clonotype is one. V and J are TRBV4-1 and TRBJ1-1; D unresolved. From germline, CDR1 is MGHRA and CDR2 YSYEKL. Trimming took 1 base from V and 0 from J, leaving 12 bases between them. The CDR3 sequence is 16 residues long. CDR3 DNA sequence: TGCGCCAGCAGCCAAGTTCCTCCAGGAATGAACACTGAAGCTTTCTTT. Amino acid sequence: CASSQVPPGMNTEAFF.

This clonotype has only a few counts. V gene TRBV6-5 combines with J gene TRBJ2-5; maybe TRBD1 (6 bases). CDR3 size: 14 residues. CDR1 and CDR2 (germline): MNHEY, SVGAGI. Trimming stripped 5 bases from V and 4 bases from J, with 14 bases between. CDR3 DNA: TGTGCCAGCAGTCCAGGACAGCTTTCAGAGACCCAGTACTTC. It codes for CASSPGQLSETQYF.

The sample holds a few counts of this clonotype. The CDR3 here is CASSFSGLEIGELFF. The CDR3 DNA reads as TGTGCCAGCAGTTTCTCAGGGCTAGAGATCGGGGAGCTGTTTTTT. This chain joins TRBV12-3 or TRBV12-4 and TRBJ2-2; D is possibly TRBD1 (5 bases). The length of the CDR3 is 15 residues. Trimming pared 3 bases from V and 7 bases from J, leaving 15 bases between.

The J gene is TRBJ1-1, the V gene TRBV2; possible D gene TRBD1, 5 bases. Germline V gives CDR1 SNHLY, CDR2 FYNNEI. V lost 7 bases and J 4 bases, leaving 13 bases between the germline ends. This CDR3 is built from 13 residues. CDR3 DNA sequence: TGTGCCAGCAAAGATCAGGGATCCACTGAAGCTTTCTTT. It codes for CASKDQGSTEAFF.

J is TRBJ1-6 and V is TRBV28, with TRBD1 matching 10 bases. With V trimmed by 3 bases and J by 6 bases, 2 bases remained unmatched. Germline V gene lookup returns CDR1 MDHEN and CDR2 SYDVKM. The CDR3 has 15 amino acids. The CDR3 DNA reads as TGTGCCAGCAGTTTTAGGGACAGGGGTAATTCACCCCTCCACTTT. Residues: CASSFRDRGNSPLHF.